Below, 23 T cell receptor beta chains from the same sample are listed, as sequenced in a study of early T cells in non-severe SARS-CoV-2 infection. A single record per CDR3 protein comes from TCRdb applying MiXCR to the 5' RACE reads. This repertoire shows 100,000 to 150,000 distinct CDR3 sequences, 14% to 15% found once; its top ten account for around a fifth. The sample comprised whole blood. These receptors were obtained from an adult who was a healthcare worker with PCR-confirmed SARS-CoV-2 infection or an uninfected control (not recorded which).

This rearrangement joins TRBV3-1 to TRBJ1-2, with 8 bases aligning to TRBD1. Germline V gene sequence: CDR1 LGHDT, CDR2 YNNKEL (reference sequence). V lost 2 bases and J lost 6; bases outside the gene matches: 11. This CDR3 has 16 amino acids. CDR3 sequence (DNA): TGTGCCAGCAGCCAAATGAGGACAGGGATCCGTAATGGCTACACCTTC. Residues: CASSQMRTGIRNGYTF.

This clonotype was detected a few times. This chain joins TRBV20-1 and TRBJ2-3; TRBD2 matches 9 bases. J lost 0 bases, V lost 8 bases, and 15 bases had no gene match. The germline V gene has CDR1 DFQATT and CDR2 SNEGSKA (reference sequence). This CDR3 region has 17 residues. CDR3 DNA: TGCAGTTGGGGCGGGCTAGCGGGGCCCGCTAGCACAGATACGCAGTATTTT. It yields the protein CSWGGLAGPASTDTQYF.

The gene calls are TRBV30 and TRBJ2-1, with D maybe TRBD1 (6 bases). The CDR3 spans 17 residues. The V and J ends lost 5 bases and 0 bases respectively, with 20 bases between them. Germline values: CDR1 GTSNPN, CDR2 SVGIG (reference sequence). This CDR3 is CAWEGGGAPSSYNEQFF. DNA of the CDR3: TGTGCCTGGGAAGGGGGTGGGGCTCCAAGCTCCTACAATGAGCAGTTCTTC. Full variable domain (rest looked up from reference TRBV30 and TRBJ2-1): SQTIHQWPATLVQPVGSPLSLECTVEGTSNPNLYWYRQAAGRGLQLLFYSVGIGQISSEVPQNLSASRPQDRQFILSSKKLLLSDSGFYLCAWEGGGAPSSYNEQFFGPGTRLTVL.

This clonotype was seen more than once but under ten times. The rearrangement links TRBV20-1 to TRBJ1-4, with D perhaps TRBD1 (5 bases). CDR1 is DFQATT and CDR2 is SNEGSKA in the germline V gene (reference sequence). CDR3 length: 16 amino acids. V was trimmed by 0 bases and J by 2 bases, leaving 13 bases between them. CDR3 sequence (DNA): TGCAGTGCTAGAGATGGGGGGGGAAGCACTAATGAAAAACTGTTTTTT. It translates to CSARDGGGSTNEKLFF.

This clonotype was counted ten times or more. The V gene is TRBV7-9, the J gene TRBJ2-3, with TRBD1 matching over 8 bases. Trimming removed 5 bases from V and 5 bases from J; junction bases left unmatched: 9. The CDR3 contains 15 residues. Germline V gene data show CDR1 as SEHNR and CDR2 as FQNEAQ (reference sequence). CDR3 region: CASSSGQGGVDTQYF. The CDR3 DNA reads TGTGCCAGCAGCAGCGGACAGGGAGGAGTAGATACGCAGTATTTT.

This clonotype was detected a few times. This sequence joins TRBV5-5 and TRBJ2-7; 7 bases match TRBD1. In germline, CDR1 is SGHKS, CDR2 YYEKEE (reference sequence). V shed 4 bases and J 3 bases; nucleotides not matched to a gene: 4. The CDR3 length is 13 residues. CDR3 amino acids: CASSRQGSYEQYF. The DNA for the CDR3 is TGTGCCAGCAGCCGACAGGGAAGCTACGAGCAGTACTTC.

CDR3 nucleotide sequence: TGCAGTGCTAGCCTAGCGGGGGCCAACACTTACGAGCAGTACTTC. This translates into CSASLAGANTYEQYF. J is TRBJ2-7 and V is TRBV20-1; TRBD2 agrees at 10 bases. Germline CDR1 and CDR2: DFQATT and SNEGSKA (reference sequence). This CDR3 comprises 15 residues. Losses at the gene ends were 3 bases for V and 4 bases for J; bases not matched to a gene: 9.

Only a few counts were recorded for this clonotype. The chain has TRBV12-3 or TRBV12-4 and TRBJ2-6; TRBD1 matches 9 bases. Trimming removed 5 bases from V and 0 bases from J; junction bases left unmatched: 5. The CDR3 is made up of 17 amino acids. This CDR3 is CASSLGTGISGANVLTF. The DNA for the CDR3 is TGTGCCAGCAGTCTGGGGACAGGGATCTCTGGGGCCAACGTCCTGACTTTC.

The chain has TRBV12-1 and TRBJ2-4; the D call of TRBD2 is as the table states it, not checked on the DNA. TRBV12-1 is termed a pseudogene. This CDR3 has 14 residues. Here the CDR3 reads CASSFGEVWDIQYF. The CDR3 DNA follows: TGTGCCAGCAGCTTTGGGGAGGTTTGGGACATTCAGTACTTC.

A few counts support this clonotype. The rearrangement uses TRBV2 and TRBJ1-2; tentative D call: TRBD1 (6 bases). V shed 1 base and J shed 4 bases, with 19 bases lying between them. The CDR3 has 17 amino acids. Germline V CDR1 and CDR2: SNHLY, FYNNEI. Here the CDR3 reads CASSEGFPAGESYGYTF. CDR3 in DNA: TGTGCCAGCAGTGAAGGATTTCCGGCAGGGGAGAGCTATGGCTACACCTTC. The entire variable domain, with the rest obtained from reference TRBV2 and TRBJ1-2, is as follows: EPEVTQTPSHQVTQMGQEVILRCVPISNHLYFYWYRQILGQKVEFLVSFYNNEISEKSEIFDDQFSVERPDGSNFTLKIRSTKLEDSAMYFCASSEGFPAGESYGYTFGSGTRLTVV.

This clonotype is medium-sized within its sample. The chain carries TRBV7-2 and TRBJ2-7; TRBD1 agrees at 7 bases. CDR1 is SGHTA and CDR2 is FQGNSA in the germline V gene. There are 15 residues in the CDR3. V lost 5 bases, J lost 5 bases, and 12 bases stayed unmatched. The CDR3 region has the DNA TGTGCCAGCAGCAACCCTAGGGACAGCCGAGACGAGCAGTACTTC. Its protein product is CASSNPRDSRDEQYF.

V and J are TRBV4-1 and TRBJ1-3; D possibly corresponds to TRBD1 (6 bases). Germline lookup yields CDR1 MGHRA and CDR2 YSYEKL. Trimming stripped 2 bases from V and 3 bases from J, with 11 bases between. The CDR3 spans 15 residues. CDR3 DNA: TGCGCCAGCAGCCAATCAGGGGTAATTGGAAACACCATATATTTT. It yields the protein CASSQSGVIGNTIYF.

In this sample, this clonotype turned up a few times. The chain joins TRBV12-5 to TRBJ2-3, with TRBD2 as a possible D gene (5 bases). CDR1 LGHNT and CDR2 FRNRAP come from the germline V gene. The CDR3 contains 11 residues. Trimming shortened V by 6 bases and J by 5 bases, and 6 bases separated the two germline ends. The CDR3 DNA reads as TGTGCTAGTGGCCGGGGAGATACGCAGTATTTT. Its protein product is CASGRGDTQYF.

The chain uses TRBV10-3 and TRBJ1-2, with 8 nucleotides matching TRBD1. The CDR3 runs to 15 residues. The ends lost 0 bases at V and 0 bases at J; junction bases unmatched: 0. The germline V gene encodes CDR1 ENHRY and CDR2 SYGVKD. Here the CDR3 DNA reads TGTGCCATCAGTGAGTCGACAGGGGCTAACTATGGCTACACCTTC. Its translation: CAISESTGANYGYTF.

As DNA, the CDR3 is TGTGCCAGCAGTGAATGGTTCACTGAAGCTTTCTTT. It is translated as CASSEWFTEAFF. The rearrangement joins TRBV6-1 to TRBJ1-1, with D hard to call. CDR3 length: 12 amino acids. V gave up 2 bases and J gave up 4 bases, with 5 bases separating them. Germline assignment: CDR1 MNHNS and CDR2 SASEGT.

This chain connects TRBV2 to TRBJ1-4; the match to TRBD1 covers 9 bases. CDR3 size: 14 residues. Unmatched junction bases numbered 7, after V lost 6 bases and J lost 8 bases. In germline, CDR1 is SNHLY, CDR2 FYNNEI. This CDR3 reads CASRWTGVTEKLFF. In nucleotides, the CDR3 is TGTGCCAGCAGGTGGACAGGGGTCACCGAAAAACTGTTTTTT.

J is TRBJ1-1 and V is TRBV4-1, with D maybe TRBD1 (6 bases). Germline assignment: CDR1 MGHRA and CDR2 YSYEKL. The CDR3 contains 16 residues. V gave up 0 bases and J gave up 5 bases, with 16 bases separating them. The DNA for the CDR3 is TGCGCCAGCAGCCAAGATCTCGGACAGCGGAGGACTGAAGCTTTCTTT. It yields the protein CASSQDLGQRRTEAFF.

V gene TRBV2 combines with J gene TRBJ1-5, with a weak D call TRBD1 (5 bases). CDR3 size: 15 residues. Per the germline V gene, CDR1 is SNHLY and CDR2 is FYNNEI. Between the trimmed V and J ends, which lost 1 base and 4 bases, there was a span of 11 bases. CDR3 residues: CASSEGIQGNQPQHF. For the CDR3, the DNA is TGTGCCAGCAGTGAAGGGATCCAGGGAAATCAGCCCCAGCATTTT. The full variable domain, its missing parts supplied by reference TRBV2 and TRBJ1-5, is EPEVTQTPSHQVTQMGQEVILRCVPISNHLYFYWYRQILGQKVEFLVSFYNNEISEKSEIFDDQFSVERPDGSNFTLKIRSTKLEDSAMYFCASSEGIQGNQPQHFGDGTRLSIL.

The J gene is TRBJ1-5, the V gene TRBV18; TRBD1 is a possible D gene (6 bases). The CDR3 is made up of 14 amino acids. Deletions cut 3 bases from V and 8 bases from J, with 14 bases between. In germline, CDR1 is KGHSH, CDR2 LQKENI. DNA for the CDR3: TGTGCCAGCTCACCTACAGGGCTCGGGGAGCCCCAGCATTTT. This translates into CASSPTGLGEPQHF.

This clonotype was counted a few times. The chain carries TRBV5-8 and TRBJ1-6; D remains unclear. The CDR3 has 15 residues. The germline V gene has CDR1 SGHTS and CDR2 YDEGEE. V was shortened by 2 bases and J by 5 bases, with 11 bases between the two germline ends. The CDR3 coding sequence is TGTGCCAGCAGCTTCCGGTATCCTGATAATTCACCCCTCCACTTT. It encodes CASSFRYPDNSPLHF.

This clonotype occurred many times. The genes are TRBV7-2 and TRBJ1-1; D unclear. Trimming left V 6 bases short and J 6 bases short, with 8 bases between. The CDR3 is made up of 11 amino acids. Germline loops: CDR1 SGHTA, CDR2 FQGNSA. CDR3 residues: CASSRLPEAFF. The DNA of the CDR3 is TGTGCCAGCAGTCGACTACCTGAAGCTTTCTTT.

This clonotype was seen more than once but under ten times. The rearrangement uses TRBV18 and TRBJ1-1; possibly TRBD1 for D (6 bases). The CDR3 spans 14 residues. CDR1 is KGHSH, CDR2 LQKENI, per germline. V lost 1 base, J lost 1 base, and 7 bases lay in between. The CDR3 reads CASSPQGQNTEAFF. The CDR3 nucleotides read TGTGCCAGCTCACCACAGGGACAGAACACTGAAGCTTTCTTT.

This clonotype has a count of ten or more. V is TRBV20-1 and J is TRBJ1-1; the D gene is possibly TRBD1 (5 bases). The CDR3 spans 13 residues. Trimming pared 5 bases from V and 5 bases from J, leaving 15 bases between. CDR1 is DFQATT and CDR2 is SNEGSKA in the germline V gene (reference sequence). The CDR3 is CSAVLGTGTEAFF. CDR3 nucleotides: TGCAGTGCTGTTCTCGGGACGGGGACTGAAGCTTTCTTT.